The next 21 T cell receptor beta chains were all read from a single sample in a study of blood T cell repertoires in COVID-19. Some clones are missing from TCRdb's copy, which holds only in-frame ones; the method was immunoSEQ multiplex PCR. Among around 47,000 clones listed, over 75% were seen once. Input material: peripheral blood. The receptor source for this set is a woman older than 75 with COVID-19, enrolled during active disease.

This clone was recorded only once. The chain employs TRBV6-5 and TRBJ2-7, with a weak D call TRBD2 (5 bases). CDR1 MNHEY and CDR2 SVGAGI come from the germline V gene. Between the trimmed V and J ends, which lost 8 bases and 0 bases, there was a span of 11 bases. The CDR3 is 13 residues long. This chain's CDR3 is CASATGTSYEQYF. CDR3 nucleotide sequence: TGTGCCAGCGCTACGGGAACCTCCTACGAGCAGTACTTC.

This clone was seen a few times. The CDR3 nucleotides read TGTGCCAGCAGTTTAGCGGGAGTATACACAGATACGCAGTATTTT. Residues: CASSLAGVYTDTQYF. The V and J genes are TRBV6-2 or TRBV6-3 and TRBJ2-3; 9 nucleotides match TRBD2. V was pared by 4 bases and J by 2 bases, with 4 bases of the junction left unmatched. This CDR3 spans 15 amino acids. Germline V lookup: CDR1 MNHEY, CDR2 SVGEGT.

J is TRBJ2-7 and V is TRBV9; TRBD1 agrees at 10 bases. CDR1 and CDR2 from the germline V gene are SGDLS and YYNGEE. V dropped 2 bases and J dropped 2; count of bases not matched to a gene: 4. This CDR3 contains 15 residues. CDR3 in amino acids: CASSVGGQGTYEQYF. CDR3 nucleotides: TGTGCCAGCAGCGTTGGGGGACAGGGGACCTACGAGCAGTACTTC. Full variable domain (missing parts from reference TRBV9 and TRBJ2-7): DSGVTQTPKHLITATGQRVTLRCSPRSGDLSVYWYQQSLDQGLQFLIQYYNGEERAKGNILERFSAQQFPDLHSELNLSSLELGDSALYFCASSVGGQGTYEQYFGPGTRLTVT.

This clone was seen a handful of times. The chain is built from TRBV2 and TRBJ2-2; D is undetermined. This CDR3 has 15 amino acids. Germline V gene sequence: CDR1 SNHLY, CDR2 FYNNEI. Trimming stripped 1 base from V and 3 bases from J, with 9 bases between. CDR3 DNA: TGTGCCAGCAGTGAAGGGATTAGCCACACCGGGGAGCTGTTTTTT. As protein: CASSEGISHTGELFF.

The rearrangement joins TRBV5-1 to TRBJ2-7, with 8 bases that match TRBD1. Germline V gives CDR1 SGHRS, CDR2 YFSETQ. CDR3 length: 15 residues. Germline trimming cut 0 bases from V and 4 bases from J; bases unmatched to any gene: 6. The CDR3 here is CASSLGQGAIYEQYF. The CDR3 DNA is TGCGCCAGCAGCTTGGGGCAGGGGGCAATTTACGAGCAGTACTTC.

The chain combines TRBV3-1 (or the pseudogene TRBV3-2) with TRBJ2-5; the D is unclear. CDR1 and CDR2 from the germline V gene are LGHDT and YNNKEL (reference sequence). The CDR3 covers 14 residues. The V gene lost 3 bases and the J gene lost 5 bases, with 13 bases spanning the gap. The CDR3 DNA sequence: TGTGCCAGCAGCCAGAACCCAGGCAGCGAGACCCAGTACTTC. This sequence encodes CASSQNPGSETQYF.

The chain combines TRBV24-1 with TRBJ2-1; 8 nucleotides match TRBD2. The CDR3 consists of 16 residues. Trimming removed 3 bases from V and 2 bases from J; junction bases left unmatched: 5. CDR1 KGHDR and CDR2 SFDVKD come from the germline V gene. The CDR3 sequence: CATSDLPSGPYNEQFF. DNA for the CDR3: TGTGCCACCAGTGATCTTCCTAGCGGGCCCTACAATGAGCAGTTCTTC.

The rearrangement uses TRBV27 and TRBJ2-3, with a tentative D call TRBD1 (5 bases). This CDR3 region has 15 residues. CDR1 MNHEY and CDR2 SMNVEV come from the germline V gene (reference sequence). The V and J ends lost 6 bases and 3 bases respectively, with 16 bases between them. The CDR3: CASSQLTDGTDTQYF. The CDR3 DNA is TGTGCCAGCAGCCAGTTGACAGACGGGACAGATACGCAGTATTTT.

The rearrangement joins TRBV4-1 to TRBJ1-2; D is possibly TRBD1 (5 bases). Trimming took off 0 bases at V and 8 bases at J, with 16 bases between the two ends. CDR3 length equals 15 residues. The germline V gene encodes CDR1 MGHRA and CDR2 YSYEKL. CDR3 sequence reads: CASSQESGVEGGYTF. In nucleotides, the CDR3 is TGCGCCAGCAGCCAAGAATCGGGGGTTGAGGGAGGCTACACCTTC.

The chain combines TRBV5-6 with TRBJ2-5, with TRBD2 matching 12 bases. Germline V gene data show CDR1 as SGHDT and CDR2 as YYEEEE. This CDR3 contains 15 residues. V gave up 4 bases and J gave up 7 bases; unmatched junction bases: 8. The CDR3 loop is CASSHRLAGVTTQYF. The DNA of the CDR3 is TGTGCCAGCAGCCATCGACTAGCGGGAGTTACGACCCAGTACTTC.

This clone was seen just once. The chain couples TRBV7-8 to TRBJ2-7; TRBD2 might be the D (5 bases). In germline, CDR1 is SGHVS, CDR2 FQNEAQ. The CDR3 has 17 residues. Trimming left V 3 bases short and J 6 bases short, with 24 bases between. CDR3: CASSFSMGVGTFGEQYF. The CDR3 region has the DNA TGTGCCAGCAGCTTTAGCATGGGAGTCGGCACCTTTGGCGAGCAGTACTTC.

The rearrangement uses TRBV7-9 and TRBJ2-2, with TRBD2 as a possible D gene (6 bases). There are 14 residues in the CDR3. The ends were cut back, 3 bases at V and 7 bases at J, with 12 bases in the middle. Looked up from germline, CDR1 is SEHNR and CDR2 is FQNEAQ (reference sequence). This CDR3 is CASSFGPGGGELFF. The CDR3 nucleotides are TGTGCCAGCAGCTTCGGGCCCGGGGGCGGGGAGCTGTTTTTT.

This clone was observed once. The CDR3 DNA reads TGTGCCAGCAGCGTAGGAGGCGGGGGAAACACCGGGGAGCTGTTTTTT. Translating gives CASSVGGGGNTGELFF. The chain has TRBV9 and TRBJ2-2; 7 nucleotides match TRBD2. The germline CDR1 and CDR2 sequences are SGDLS and YYNGEE. The CDR3 covers 16 residues. J was trimmed by 2 bases and V by 0 bases; bases with no gene match: 4.

The chain employs TRBV28 and TRBJ2-1; 7 bases agree with TRBD2. Trimming removed 3 bases from V and 6 bases from J; junction bases left unmatched: 8. Germline-derived CDR1 and CDR2 are MDHEN and SYDVKM. The CDR3 is made up of 15 amino acids. As DNA, the CDR3 is TGTGCCAGCAGTTTGGCTGCTAGCGGACGCAATGAGCAGTTCTTC. Translation: CASSLAASGRNEQFF.

The chain joins TRBV7-6 to TRBJ2-2; D is perhaps TRBD2 (6 bases). The germline CDR1 and CDR2 sequences are SGHVS and FNYEAQ. V was trimmed by 6 bases and J by 4 bases, leaving 18 bases between them. The CDR3 covers 16 residues. The CDR3 bases are TGTGCCAGCAGAGACGCCAGCGGGTGGAGCACCGGGGAGCTGTTTTTT. Translated, it gives CASRDASGWSTGELFF.

In this sample, this clone turned up once. CDR3 in amino acids: CASSQRDRGMNNEQFF. The CDR3 DNA reads TGTGCCAGCAGCCAAAGGGACAGGGGGATGAACAATGAGCAGTTCTTC. V usage is TRBV3-1 (or the pseudogene TRBV3-2) and J usage is TRBJ2-1; 11 nucleotides agree with TRBD1. The CDR3 length is 16 residues. Germline CDR1 LGHDT, CDR2 YNNKEL (reference sequence). J was trimmed by 5 bases and V by 2 bases; bases with no gene match: 5.

V usage is TRBV27 and J usage is TRBJ2-3; a weak D match, TRBD2 (5 bases). Germline V gene lookup returns CDR1 MNHEY and CDR2 SMNVEV (reference sequence). The CDR3 sequence is 16 residues long. The ends were cut back, 6 bases at V and 2 bases at J, with 18 bases in the middle. This CDR3 reads CASSPAGPPSTDTQYF. The CDR3 DNA follows: TGTGCCAGCAGCCCGGCGGGTCCCCCCTCCACAGATACGCAGTATTTT.

This clone was seen only a few times. The rearrangement joins TRBV6-2 or TRBV6-3 to TRBJ2-7, with TRBD2 matching 12 bases. Per the germline V gene, CDR1 is MNHEY and CDR2 is SVGEGT. The CDR3 is made up of 17 amino acids. V shed 6 bases and J 0 bases; nucleotides not matched to a gene: 9. The chain's CDR3 is CASSPQRTSGNSYEQYF. The CDR3 DNA reads as TGTGCCAGCAGCCCTCAACGGACTAGCGGGAACTCCTACGAGCAGTACTTC.

The table lists this clone with a count of one. The CDR3 is CATSDPAGAPGNEQFF. For the CDR3, the DNA is TGTGCCACCAGTGATCCAGCGGGAGCCCCGGGGAATGAGCAGTTCTTC. The chain joins TRBV24-1 to TRBJ2-1; 8 nucleotides align to TRBD2. This CDR3 has 16 amino acids. Germline CDR1 is KGHDR and CDR2 is SFDVKD. Trimming took 3 bases from V and 7 from J; bases not matched to a gene: 10.

The chain links TRBV5-4 to TRBJ2-6; D possibly corresponds to TRBD2 (6 bases). The germline gives CDR1 SGHNT, CDR2 YYREEE (reference sequence). The CDR3 runs to 15 residues. Trimming shortened V by 4 bases and J by 4 bases, and 12 bases separated the two germline ends. The CDR3 coding sequence is TGTGCCAGCAGCCTCGGGGGAGTGGGGGCCAACGTCCTGACTTTC. This gives the protein CASSLGGVGANVLTF.

This sequence joins TRBV6-5 and TRBJ1-3, with D unresolved. Germline V gene lookup returns CDR1 MNHEY and CDR2 SVGAGI. Trimming took off 8 bases at V and 0 bases at J, with 14 bases between the two ends. This CDR3 region has 15 residues. The CDR3 coding sequence is TGTGCCAGCGGTAAGCAGGCGCTCTCTGGAAACACCATATATTTT. Translating it yields CASGKQALSGNTIYF.